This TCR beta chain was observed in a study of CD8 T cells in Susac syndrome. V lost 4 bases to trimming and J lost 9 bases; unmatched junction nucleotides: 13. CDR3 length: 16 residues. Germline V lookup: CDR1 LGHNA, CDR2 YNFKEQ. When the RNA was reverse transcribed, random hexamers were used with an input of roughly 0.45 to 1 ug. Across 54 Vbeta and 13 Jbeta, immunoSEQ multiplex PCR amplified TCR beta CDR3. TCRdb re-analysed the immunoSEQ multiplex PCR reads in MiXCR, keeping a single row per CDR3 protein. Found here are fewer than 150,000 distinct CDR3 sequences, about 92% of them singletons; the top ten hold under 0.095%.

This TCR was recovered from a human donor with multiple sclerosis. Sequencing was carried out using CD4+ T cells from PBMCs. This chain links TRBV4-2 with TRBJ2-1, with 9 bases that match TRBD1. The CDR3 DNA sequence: TGTGCCAGCAGCCTAATCCGGGACAGGGTGAAAAGTGAGCAGTTCTTC. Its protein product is CASSLIRDRVKSEQFF.